This note documents a single TCR beta chain sequence. The antigen it binds to is not known. Base quality data are lacking; no much larger clone is found one base away. This entry is derived from a study of blood T cell repertoires in COVID-19 (dated by TCRdb to about 2020). A note on the overall study: Samples covering the acute and convalescent phases of COVID-19 were provided by collaborators in the United States, Italy and Spain. Samples were obtained from the ongoing ImmuneRACE study (first 160 participants) and from approximately 1,200 subjects provided by 6 global collaborators. HLA class I and class II types, where available, came from metadata supplied by the sample provider rather than from assay-based typing. Subjects who had been exposed to COVID-19, were actively infected with it, or had recovered from it provided the deeply sampled blood TCRbeta repertoires that made up the dataset. The sample metadata nearly always contained a de-identified subject ID, COVID-19 status, age in years and sex. The repertoires were released in a freely available public database meant as a resource for research on the immune response to SARS-CoV-2. The prospective study material was composed of cDNA or gDNA derived from T cells, B-cell-depleted T cells, or PBMCs.

Compared with germline, V lacks 3 bases and J lacks 4 bases; bases without a gene match: 5. CDR1 and CDR2, per the germline V gene, are SGHTA and FQGTGA. The CDR3 runs 14 residues from the cysteine to the phenylalanine. This entry keeps only the CDR3 DNA: 42 bases, framed from base 1. TCRbeta CDR3 regions were amplified from genomic DNA using the immunoSEQ Assay, a bias-controlled multiplex PCR. The paper's data handling went like this. Nucleated cell counts per sample were estimated from amplification of reference gene primers within the assay. To quantify the absolute abundance of each unique TCRbeta CDR3 rearrangement, sequence reads were collapsed and filtered. Productive Simpson clonality was computed per sample as the square root of Simpson's diversity index over productive rearrangements. TCRdb re-hosts the immuneACCESS table, in-frame sequences only. Its copies lack some clones; in the studies checked, an unresolved V gene accounts for under half of them, and the cause for the rest is not known. V, J and clone size are taken as reported in that table, and D and trimming were inferred from the DNA itself. The sample table shows about 20,000 clones, and 60% to 85% are seen once. The ten largest clones take up 56% of the sample.

Each collaborating institution followed its own protocols to collect whole blood in K2EDTA tubes. For TCRbeta analysis, collaborators shipped samples as frozen whole blood, isolated PBMCs, or DNA extracted from either of those sample types. General conclusions and limits of the study: The amount of clinical and demographic metadata varied by source and participant and was provided uncurated.

Source material: peripheral blood. The chain uses TRBV7-3 and TRBJ2-7; TRBD1 aligns with 8 central bases. The sequence derives from a man older than 75 with acute or convalescent COVID-19. In nucleotide form, the sequence is TGTGCCAGCAGCTTTGCAGGGGGCGGTTACGAGCAGTACTTC. Its product reads: CASSFAGGGYEQYF. Reference TRBV7-3 and TRBJ2-7 genes cover what lies past the CDR3, so the full variable domain is GAGVSQTPSNKVTEKGKYVELRCDPISGHTALYWYRQSLGQGPEFLIYFQGTGAADDSGLPNDRFFAVRPEGSVSTLKIQRTERGDSAVYLCASSFAGGGYEQYFGPGTRLTVT.